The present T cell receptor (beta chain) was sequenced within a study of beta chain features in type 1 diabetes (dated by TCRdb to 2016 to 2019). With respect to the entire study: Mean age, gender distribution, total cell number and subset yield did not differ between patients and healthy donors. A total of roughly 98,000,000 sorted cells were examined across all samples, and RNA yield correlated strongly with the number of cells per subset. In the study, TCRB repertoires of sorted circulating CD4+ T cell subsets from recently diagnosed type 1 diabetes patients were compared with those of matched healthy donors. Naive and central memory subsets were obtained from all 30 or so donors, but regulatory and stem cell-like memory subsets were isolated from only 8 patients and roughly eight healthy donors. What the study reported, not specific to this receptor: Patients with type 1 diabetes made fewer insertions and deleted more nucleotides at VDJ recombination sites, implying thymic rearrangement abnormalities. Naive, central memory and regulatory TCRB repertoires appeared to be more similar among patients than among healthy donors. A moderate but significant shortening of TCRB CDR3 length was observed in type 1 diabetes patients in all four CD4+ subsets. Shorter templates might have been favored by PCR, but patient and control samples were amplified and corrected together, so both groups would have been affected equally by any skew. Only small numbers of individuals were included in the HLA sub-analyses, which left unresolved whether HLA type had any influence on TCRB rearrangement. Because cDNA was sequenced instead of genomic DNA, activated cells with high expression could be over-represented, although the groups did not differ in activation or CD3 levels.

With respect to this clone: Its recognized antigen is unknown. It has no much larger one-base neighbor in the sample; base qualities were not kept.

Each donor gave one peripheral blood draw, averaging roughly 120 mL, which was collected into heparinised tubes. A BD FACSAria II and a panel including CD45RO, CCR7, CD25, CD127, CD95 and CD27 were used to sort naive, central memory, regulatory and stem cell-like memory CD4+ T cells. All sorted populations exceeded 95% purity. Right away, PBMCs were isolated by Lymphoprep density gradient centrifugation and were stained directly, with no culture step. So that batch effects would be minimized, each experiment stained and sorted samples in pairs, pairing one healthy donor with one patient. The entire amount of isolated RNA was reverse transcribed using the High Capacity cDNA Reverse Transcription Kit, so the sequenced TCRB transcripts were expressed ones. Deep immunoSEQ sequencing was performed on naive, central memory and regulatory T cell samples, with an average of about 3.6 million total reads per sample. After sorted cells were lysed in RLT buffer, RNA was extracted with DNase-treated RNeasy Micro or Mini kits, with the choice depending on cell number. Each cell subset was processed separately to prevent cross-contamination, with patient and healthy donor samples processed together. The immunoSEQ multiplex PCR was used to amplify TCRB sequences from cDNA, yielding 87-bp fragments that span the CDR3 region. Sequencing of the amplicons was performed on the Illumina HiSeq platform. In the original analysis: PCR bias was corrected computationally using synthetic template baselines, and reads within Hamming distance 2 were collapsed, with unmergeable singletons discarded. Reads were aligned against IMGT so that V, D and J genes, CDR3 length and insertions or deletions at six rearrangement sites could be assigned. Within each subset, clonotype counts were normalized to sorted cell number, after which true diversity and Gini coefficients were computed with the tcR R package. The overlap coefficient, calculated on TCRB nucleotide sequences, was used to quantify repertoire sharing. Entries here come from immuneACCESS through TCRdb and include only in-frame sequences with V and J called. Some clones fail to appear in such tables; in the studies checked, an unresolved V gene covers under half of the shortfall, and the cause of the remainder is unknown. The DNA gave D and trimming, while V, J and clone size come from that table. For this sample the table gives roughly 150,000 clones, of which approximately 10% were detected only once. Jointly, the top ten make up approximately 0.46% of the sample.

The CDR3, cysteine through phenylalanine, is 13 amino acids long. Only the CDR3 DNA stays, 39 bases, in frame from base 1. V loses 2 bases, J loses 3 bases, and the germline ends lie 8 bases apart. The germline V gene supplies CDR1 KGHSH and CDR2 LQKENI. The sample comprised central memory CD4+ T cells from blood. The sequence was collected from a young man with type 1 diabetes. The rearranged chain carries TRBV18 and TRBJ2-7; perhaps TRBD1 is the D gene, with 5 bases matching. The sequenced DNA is TGTGCCAGCTCACCAAACAGGAACTACGAGCAGTACTTC. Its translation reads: CASSPNRNYEQYF.